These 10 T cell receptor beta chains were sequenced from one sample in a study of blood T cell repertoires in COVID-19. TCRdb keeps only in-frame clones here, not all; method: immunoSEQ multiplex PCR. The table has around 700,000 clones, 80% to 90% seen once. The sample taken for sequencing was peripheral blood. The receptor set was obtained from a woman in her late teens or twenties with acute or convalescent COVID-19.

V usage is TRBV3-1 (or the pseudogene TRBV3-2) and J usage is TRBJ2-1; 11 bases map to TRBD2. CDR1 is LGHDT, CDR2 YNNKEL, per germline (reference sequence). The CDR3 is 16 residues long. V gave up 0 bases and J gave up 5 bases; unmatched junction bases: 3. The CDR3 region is CASSQEVAGGDNEQFF. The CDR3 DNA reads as TGTGCCAGCAGCCAAGAGGTAGCGGGGGGGGACAATGAGCAGTTCTTC.

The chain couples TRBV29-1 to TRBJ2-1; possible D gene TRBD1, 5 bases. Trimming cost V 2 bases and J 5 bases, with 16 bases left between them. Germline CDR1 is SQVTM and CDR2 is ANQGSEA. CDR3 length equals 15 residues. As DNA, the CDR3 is TGCAGCGTTGAAAGCTGGGGCAACATAAACAATGAGCAGTTCTTC. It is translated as CSVESWGNINNEQFF.

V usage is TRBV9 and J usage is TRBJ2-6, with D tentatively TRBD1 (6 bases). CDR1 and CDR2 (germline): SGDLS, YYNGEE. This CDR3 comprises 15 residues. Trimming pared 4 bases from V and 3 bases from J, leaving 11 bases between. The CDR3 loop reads CASSPTGSGANVLTF. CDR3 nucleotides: TGTGCCAGCAGCCCCACAGGGAGTGGGGCCAACGTCCTGACTTTC.

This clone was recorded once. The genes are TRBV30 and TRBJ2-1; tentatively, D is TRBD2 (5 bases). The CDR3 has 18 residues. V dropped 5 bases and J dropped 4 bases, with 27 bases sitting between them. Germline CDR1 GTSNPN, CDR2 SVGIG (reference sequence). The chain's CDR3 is CAWFPWELTYKNYNEQFF. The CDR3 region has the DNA TGTGCCTGGTTCCCCTGGGAGCTGACTTATAAAAATTACAATGAGCAGTTCTTC.

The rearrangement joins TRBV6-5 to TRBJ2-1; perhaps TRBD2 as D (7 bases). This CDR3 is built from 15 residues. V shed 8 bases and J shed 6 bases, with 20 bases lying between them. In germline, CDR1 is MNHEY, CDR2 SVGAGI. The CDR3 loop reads CASSRGAVIPNEQFF. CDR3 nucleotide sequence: TGTGCCAGCTCCCGGGGGGCTGTGATCCCCAATGAGCAGTTCTTC.

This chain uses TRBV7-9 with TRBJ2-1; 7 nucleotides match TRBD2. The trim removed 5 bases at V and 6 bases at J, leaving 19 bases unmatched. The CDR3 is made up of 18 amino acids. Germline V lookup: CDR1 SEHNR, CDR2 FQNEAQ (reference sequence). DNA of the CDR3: TGTGCCAGCAGCCTGCCCGCCCCCACTAGCGCCCATAGCAATGAGCAGTTCTTC. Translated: CASSLPAPTSAHSNEQFF.

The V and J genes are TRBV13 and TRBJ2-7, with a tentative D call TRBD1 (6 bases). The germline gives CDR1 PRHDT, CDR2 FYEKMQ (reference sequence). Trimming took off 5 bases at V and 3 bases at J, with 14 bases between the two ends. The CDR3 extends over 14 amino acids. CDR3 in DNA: TGTGCCAGCAGCCCCGCCCGGGGACACTACGAGCAGTACTTC. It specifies CASSPARGHYEQYF.

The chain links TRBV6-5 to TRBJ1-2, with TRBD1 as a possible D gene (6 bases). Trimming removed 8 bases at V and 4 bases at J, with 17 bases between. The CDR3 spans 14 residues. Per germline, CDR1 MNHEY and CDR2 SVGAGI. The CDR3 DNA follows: TGTGCCAGCCATCCTCCCGGGGGGCGCTATGGCTACACCTTC. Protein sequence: CASHPPGGRYGYTF.

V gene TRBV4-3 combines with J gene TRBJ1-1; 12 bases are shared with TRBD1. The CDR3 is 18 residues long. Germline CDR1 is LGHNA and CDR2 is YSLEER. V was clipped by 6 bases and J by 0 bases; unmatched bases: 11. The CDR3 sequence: CASRRRTGTGGLNTEAFF. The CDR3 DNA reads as TGCGCCAGCAGGCGAAGGACCGGGACAGGGGGCTTGAACACTGAAGCTTTCTTT.

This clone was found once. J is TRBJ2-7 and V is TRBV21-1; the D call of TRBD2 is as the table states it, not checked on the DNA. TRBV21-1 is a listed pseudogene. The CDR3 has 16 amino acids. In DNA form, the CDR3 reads TGTGCCAGCAGCAAAGCATGTGGAGTAAGCTCCTACGAGCAGTACTTC. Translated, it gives CASSKACGVSSYEQYF.